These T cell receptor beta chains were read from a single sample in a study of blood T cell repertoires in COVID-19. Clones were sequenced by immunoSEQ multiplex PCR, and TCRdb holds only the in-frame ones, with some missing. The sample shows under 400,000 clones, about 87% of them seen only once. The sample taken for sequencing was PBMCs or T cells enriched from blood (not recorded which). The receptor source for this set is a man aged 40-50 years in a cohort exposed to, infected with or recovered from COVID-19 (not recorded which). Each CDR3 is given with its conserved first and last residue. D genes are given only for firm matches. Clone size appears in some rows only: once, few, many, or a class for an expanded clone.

DNA: TGCGCCAGCAGCCAAGCTGGGACAGGGCGGGAGCAGTACTTC
CDR3: CASSQAGTGREQYF
size: NA
length: 14
J: TRBJ2-7
V: TRBV4-1
D: TRBD1

DNA: TGTGCCAGCAGCCAGGGACATATTAGCAATCAGCCCCAGCATTTT
CDR3: CASSQGHISNQPQHF
size: NA
length: 15
J: TRBJ1-5
V: TRBV13
D: NA

DNA: TGCGCCAGCAAGACGGGAGTAGACAATGAGCAGTTCTTC
CDR3: CASKTGVDNEQFF
size: few
length: 13
J: TRBJ2-1
V: TRBV5-1
D: NA

DNA: TGTGCCAGCAGGACAGGGGACTACGAGCAGTACTTC
CDR3: CASRTGDYEQYF
size: NA
length: 12
J: TRBJ2-7
V: TRBV27
D: TRBD1

DNA: TGCGCCAGCAGCTCAAGGACTAGCGGGAGTTCTGAGACCCAGTACTTC
CDR3: CASSSRTSGSSETQYF
size: NA
length: 16
J: TRBJ2-5
V: TRBV5-1
D: TRBD2

DNA: TGTGCCAGTAGTTCCTTTTTTGGAGGGGGCGCATGGGTTAGCTCTGGGGCCAACGTCCTGACTTTC
CDR3: CASSSFFGGGAWVSSGANVLTF
size: NA
length: 22
J: TRBJ2-6
V: TRBV19
D: NA

DNA: TGTGCCAGCAGTGGGGACAGGGCGGGTGGCTACACCTTC
CDR3: CASSGDRAGGYTF
size: NA
length: 13
J: TRBJ1-2
V: TRBV2
D: TRBD1

DNA: TGCGCCAGCAGTGGGGACAGGGTACCCGAGCAGTACTTC
CDR3: CASSGDRVPEQYF
size: NA
length: 13
J: TRBJ2-7
V: TRBV10-2
D: TRBD1

DNA: TGTGCCAGCAGTTTACGCACCCCCGGGACAGGGGCCGGCTACACCTTC
CDR3: CASSLRTPGTGAGYTF
size: once
length: 16
J: TRBJ1-2
V: TRBV27
D: TRBD1

DNA: TGTGCCAGCAGTAAACCTGGACAGGGATATTATGGCTACACCTTC
CDR3: CASSKPGQGYYGYTF
size: NA
length: 15
J: TRBJ1-2
V: TRBV27
D: TRBD1

DNA: TGTGCCAGCAGCCCCGCCCCGTCAGGGGAGCAGTTCTTC
CDR3: CASSPAPSGEQFF
size: NA
length: 13
J: TRBJ2-1
V: TRBV13
D: NA

DNA: TGTGCCAGCAGCGTAGCCTGGACTAGCGGAGATACGCAGTATTTT
CDR3: CASSVAWTSGDTQYF
size: NA
length: 15
J: TRBJ2-3
V: TRBV9
D: TRBD2

DNA: TGTGCCAGCAGTGAAGGGTGGGGAGGCAATCAGCCCCAGCATTTT
CDR3: CASSEGWGGNQPQHF
size: NA
length: 15
J: TRBJ1-5
V: TRBV6-1
D: NA

DNA: TGTGCCAGCAGCCCCTCCGGACAGGGGGCTTTTTTTGGCTACACCTTC
CDR3: CASSPSGQGAFFGYTF
size: NA
length: 16
J: TRBJ1-2
V: TRBV9
D: TRBD1

DNA: TGTGCCAGCAGCTTGGGGCCAGGGACAACCTACGAGCAGTACTTC
CDR3: CASSLGPGTTYEQYF
size: NA
length: 15
J: TRBJ2-7
V: TRBV5-4
D: NA

DNA: TGTGCCAGCAGACTCGACAGCTTAAATTCACCCCTCCACTTT
CDR3: CASRLDSLNSPLHF
size: NA
length: 14
J: TRBJ1-6
V: TRBV5-4
D: NA

DNA: TGTGCCAGCAGCTTAGATCTTGACAGAAACACCATATATTTT
CDR3: CASSLDLDRNTIYF
size: NA
length: 14
J: TRBJ1-3
V: TRBV11-2
D: NA

DNA: TGTGCCAGTAGACGCGGGACTGTACCCTACGAGCAGTACTTC
CDR3: CASRRGTVPYEQYF
size: NA
length: 14
J: TRBJ2-7
V: TRBV19
D: NA

DNA: TGTGCCACCAGCAGAGAGGCGCTTCGCGGGGACGAGACCCAGTACTTC
CDR3: CATSREALRGDETQYF
size: NA
length: 16
J: TRBJ2-5
V: TRBV15
D: NA

DNA: TGTGCCAGCAGCCCAAGGGCTAGCGGGGACGAGCAGTACTTC
CDR3: CASSPRASGDEQYF
size: once
length: 14
J: TRBJ2-7
V: TRBV7-3
D: TRBD2

DNA: TGTGCCAGCCTCAGACAGGGGCACACCGGGGAGCTGTTTTTT
CDR3: CASLRQGHTGELFF
size: NA
length: 14
J: TRBJ2-2
V: TRBV27
D: TRBD1

DNA: TGTGCCAGCAACCCGACTTCCTCCTACGAGCAGTACTTC
CDR3: CASNPTSSYEQYF
size: once
length: 13
J: TRBJ2-7
V: TRBV11-2
D: NA

DNA: TGTGCCAGCAGTGAAGGCAATTTTCAGCCCCAGCATTTT
CDR3: CASSEGNFQPQHF
size: NA
length: 13
J: TRBJ1-5
V: TRBV25-1
D: NA

DNA: TGCGCCAGCAGCTCTGGAACAGGGGGGCAGGAGACCCAGTACTTC
CDR3: CASSSGTGGQETQYF
size: NA
length: 15
J: TRBJ2-5
V: TRBV5-1
D: TRBD1

DNA: TGTGCTAGTGGTTTGGGGCAGGGCCCCACTTTCTTT
CDR3: CASGLGQGPTFF
size: NA
length: 12
J: TRBJ1-1
V: TRBV12-5
D: NA